The sequence of this T cell receptor (beta chain) was determined in a study of blood T cell repertoires in COVID-19. Per the germline V gene, CDR1 is MNHEY and CDR2 is SMNVEV (reference sequence). The CDR3 spans 17 residues. V was cut by 0 bases and J by 6 bases, with 20 bases left in between. In the authors' methods: Reference gene primer amplification gave nucleated cell count estimates. Profiled with immunoSEQ multiplex PCR; TCRdb holds only in-frame clones, not every one. The V and J calls and clone size come from that table; D and trimming were worked out from the DNA. The sample has some 150,000 clones; roughly 87% are singletons.

The receptor comes from a woman aged 50 to 60 with acute or convalescent COVID-19. What was sequenced was peripheral blood. The chain employs TRBV27 and TRBJ1-2; a weak D match, TRBD1 (6 bases). This chain's CDR3 is CASSLSLSQGVRNGYTF. DNA for the CDR3: TGTGCCAGCAGTTTATCACTATCACAGGGAGTAAGGAATGGCTACACCTTC.